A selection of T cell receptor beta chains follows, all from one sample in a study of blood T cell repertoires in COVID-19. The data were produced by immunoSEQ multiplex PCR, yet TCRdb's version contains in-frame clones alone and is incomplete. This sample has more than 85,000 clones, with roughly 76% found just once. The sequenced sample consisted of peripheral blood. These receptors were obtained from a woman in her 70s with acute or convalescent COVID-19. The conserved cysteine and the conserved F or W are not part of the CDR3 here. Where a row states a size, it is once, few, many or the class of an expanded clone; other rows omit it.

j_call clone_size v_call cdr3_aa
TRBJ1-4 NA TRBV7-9 ASSRGATGANEKLF
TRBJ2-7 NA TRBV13 ASSFGFGSSYEQY
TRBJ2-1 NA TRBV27 ASRLLAGVDYEQF
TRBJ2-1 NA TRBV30 AWSVLGGRVDEQF
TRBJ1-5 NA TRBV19 ASSIEDNQRSQPQH
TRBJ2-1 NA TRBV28 ASSPGLLSYNEQF
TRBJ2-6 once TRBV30 AWGQGRTNSGANVLT
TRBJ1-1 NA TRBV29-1 SVEAPGNTEAF
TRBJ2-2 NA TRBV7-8 ASSLVGGSGAGELF
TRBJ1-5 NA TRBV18 ASSSTAGDQPQH
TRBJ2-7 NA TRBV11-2 ASSSRTGSSYEQY
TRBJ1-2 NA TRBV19 ASSIPGQGHYGYT
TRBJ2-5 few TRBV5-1 ASSPEGMAYQETQY
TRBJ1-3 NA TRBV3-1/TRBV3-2 ASSQQGNTIY
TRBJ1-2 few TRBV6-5 ASSERQTNYGYT
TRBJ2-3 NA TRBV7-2 ASTLRLAGTDTQY
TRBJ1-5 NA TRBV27 ASSTHRGGQPQH
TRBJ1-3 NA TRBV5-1 ASSLAGQRGNTIY
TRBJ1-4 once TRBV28 ASNKQRNEKLF
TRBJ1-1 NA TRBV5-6 ASSFTGWRPTFTEAF
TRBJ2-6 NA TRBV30 AWSQRSYSGANVLT
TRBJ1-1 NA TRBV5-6 ASSFGGGDTEAF
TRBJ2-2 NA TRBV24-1 ATSDLTGGTGELF
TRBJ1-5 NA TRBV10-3 AISGVNSNQPQH
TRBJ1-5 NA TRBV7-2 ASSLMEMPSNQPQH
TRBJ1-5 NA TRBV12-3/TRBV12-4 ASSLSHQPQH
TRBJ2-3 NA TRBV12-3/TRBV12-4 ASSLVQDTQY
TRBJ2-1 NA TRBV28 ASSDRFRYNEQF
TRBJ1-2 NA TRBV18 ASSTGQVPYGYT
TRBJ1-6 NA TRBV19 ASSTVWGGSPLH
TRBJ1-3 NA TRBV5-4 ASSSNRGLRNTIY
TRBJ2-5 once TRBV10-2 ASSGGGLRETQY